This T cell receptor (beta chain) was identified in a study of vaccination and CD4 T cells after COVID-19. The sample's treatment: approximately nine-day PBMC culture with coronavirus spike peptide pools or control peptides (ViraFEST assay). ViraFEST expanded antigen-specific T cells with peptide pools, then sequenced TCRs. Culture of some 1.9 million PBMCs per well took place with about 9.8 IU/ml IL-2 and around 10 ug/ml peptide pools. Concerning this clonotype itself: The target antigen is unknown.

Sequenced with the Oncomine TCR Beta short-read assay was DNA taken from cultured CD4+ T cells. From the PCR reads, TCRdb called clonotypes with MiXCR, one entry per CDR3 protein. Of a few thousand distinct CDR3 sequences listed, around four fifths are singletons. Findings and limits, study-wide: Median approximately 84% of reactive clones detected in convalescent patients emerged only post-vaccination. The authors identified 304 of 307 vaccine-specific clones in convalescent patients as spike mono-reactive.

Per germline, CDR1 MNHNS and CDR2 SASEGT. The CDR3 length is 15 residues. Trimming at V came to 4 bases and at J to 2 bases, leaving 3 bases not matched to a gene. The specimen was CD4+ T cells from blood, cultured in vitro. This TCR was sampled from a human donor who had recovered from COVID-19. The chain carries TRBV6-1 and TRBJ2-3; TRBD2 agrees at 10 bases. The CDR3 region is CASSVAGGYTDTQYF. CDR3 DNA sequence: TGTGCCAGCAGTGTAGCGGGGGGATACACAGATACGCAGTATTTT.